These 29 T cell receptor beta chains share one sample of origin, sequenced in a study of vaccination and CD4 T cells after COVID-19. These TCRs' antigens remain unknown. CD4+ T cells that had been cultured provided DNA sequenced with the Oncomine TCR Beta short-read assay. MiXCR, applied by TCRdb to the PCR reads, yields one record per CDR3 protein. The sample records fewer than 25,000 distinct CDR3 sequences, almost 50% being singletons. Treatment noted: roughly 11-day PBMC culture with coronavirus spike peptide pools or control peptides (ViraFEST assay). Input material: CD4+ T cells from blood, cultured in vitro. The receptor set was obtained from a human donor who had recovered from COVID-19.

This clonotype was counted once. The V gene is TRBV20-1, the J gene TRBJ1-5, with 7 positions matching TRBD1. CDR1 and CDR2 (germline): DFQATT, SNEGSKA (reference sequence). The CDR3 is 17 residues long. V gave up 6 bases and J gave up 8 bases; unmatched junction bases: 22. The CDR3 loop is CSATTTTQGGTGEPQHF. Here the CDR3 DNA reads TGCAGTGCCACGACAACTACTCAGGGGGGGACGGGCGAGCCCCAGCATTTT.

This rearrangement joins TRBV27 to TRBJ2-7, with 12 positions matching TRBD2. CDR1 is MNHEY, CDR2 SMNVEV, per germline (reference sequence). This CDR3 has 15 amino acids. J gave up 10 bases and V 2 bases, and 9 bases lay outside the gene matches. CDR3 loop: CASSLKASGRARQYF. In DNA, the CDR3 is TGTGCCAGCAGTTTAAAGGCTAGCGGGAGGGCCAGACAGTACTTC.

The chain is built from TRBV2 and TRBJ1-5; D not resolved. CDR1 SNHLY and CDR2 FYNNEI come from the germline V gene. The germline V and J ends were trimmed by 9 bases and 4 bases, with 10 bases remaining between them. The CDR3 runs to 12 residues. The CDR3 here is CASAVFNQPQHF. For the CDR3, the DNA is TGTGCCAGTGCGGTTTTTAATCAGCCCCAGCATTTT.

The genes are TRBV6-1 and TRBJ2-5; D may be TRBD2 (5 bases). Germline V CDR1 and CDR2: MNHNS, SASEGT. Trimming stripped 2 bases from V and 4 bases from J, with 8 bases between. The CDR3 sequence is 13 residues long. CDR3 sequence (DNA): TGTGCCAGCAGTGAACGAGGAGGAGAGACCCAGTACTTC. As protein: CASSERGGETQYF.

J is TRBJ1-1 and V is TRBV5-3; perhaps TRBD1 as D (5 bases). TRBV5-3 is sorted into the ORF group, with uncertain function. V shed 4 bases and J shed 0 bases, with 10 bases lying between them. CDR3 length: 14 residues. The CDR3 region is CARSRGHMNTEAFF. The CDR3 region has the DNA TGTGCCAGAAGCCGTGGACATATGAACACTGAAGCTTTCTTT.

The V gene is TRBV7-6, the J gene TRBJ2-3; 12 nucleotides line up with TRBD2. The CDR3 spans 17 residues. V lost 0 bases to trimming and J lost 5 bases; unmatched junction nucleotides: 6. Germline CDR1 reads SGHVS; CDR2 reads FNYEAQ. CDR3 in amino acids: CASSLALGLAGRDTQYF. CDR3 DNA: TGTGCCAGCAGCTTAGCCTTAGGACTAGCGGGAAGAGATACGCAGTATTTT.

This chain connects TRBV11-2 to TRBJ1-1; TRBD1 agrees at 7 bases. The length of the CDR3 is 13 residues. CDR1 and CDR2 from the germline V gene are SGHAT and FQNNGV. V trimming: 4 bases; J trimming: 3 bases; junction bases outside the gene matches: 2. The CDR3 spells CASSSQGDTEAFF. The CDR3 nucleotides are TGTGCCAGCAGCTCGCAGGGGGACACTGAAGCTTTCTTT.

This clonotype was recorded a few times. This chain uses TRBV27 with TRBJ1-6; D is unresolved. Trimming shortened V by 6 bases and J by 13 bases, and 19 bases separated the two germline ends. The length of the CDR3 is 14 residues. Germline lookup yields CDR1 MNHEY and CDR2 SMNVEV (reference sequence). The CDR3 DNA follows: TGTGCCAGCAGGGCAGGCAATCAAGGATTGCCCCTCCACTTT. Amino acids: CASRAGNQGLPLHF.

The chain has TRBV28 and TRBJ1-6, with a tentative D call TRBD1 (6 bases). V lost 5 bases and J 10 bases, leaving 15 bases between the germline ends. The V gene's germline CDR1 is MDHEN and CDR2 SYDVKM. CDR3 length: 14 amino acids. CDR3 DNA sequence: TGTGCCAGCAGTCTTGAGGGGGGCTGGTCACCCCTCCACTTT. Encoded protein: CASSLEGGWSPLHF.

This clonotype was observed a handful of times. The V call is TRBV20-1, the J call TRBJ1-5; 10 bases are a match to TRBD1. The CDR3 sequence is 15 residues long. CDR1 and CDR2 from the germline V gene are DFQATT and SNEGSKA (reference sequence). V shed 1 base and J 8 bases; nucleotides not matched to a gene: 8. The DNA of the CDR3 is TGCAGTGCTAGAGGGGGACAGGGGTTAACTGAGCCCCAGCATTTT. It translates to CSARGGQGLTEPQHF.

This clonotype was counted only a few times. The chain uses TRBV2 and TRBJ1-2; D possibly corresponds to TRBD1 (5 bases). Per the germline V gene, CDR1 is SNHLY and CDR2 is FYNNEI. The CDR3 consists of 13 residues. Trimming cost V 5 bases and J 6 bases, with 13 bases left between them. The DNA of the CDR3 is TGTGCCAGCAGTCTTGACAGCACCAATGGCTACACCTTC. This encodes CASSLDSTNGYTF.

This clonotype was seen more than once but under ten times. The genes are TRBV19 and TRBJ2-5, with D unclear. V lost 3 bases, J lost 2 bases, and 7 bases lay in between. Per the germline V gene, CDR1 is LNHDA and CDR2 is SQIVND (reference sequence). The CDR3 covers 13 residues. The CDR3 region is CASSIQLQETQYF. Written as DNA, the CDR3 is TGTGCCAGTAGTATCCAGTTACAAGAGACCCAGTACTTC.

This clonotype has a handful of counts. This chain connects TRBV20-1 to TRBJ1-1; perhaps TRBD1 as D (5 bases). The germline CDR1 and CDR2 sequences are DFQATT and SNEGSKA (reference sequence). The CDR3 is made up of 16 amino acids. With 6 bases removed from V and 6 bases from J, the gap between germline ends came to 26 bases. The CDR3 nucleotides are TGCAGTGCAAATCCTCCATTCATACAGGCCTTGGCTGAAGCTTTCTTT. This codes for CSANPPFIQALAEAFF.

The CDR3 region has the DNA TGTGCCATCAGTGTGGGGGTAGGATACTCTGGAAACACCATATATTTT. Protein: CAISVGVGYSGNTIYF. The chain carries TRBV10-3 and TRBJ1-3; the D gene is possibly TRBD1 (5 bases). The germline CDR1 and CDR2 sequences are ENHRY and SYGVKD. The V end lost 4 bases, the J end lost 0 bases, and 13 bases lay between the germline ends. There are 16 residues in the CDR3.

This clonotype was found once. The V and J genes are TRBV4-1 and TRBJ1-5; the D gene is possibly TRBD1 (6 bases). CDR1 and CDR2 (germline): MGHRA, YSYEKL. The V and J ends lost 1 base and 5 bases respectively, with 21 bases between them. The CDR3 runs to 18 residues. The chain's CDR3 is CASSQATPGLGGHQPQHF. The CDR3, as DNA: TGCGCCAGCAGCCAAGCCACCCCGGGCCTTGGGGGGCATCAGCCCCAGCATTTT.

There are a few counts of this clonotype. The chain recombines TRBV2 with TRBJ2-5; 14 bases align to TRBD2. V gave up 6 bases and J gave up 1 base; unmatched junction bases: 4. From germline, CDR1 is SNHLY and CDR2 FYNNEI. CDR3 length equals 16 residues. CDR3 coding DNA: TGTGCCAGCAGGGGGACTAGCGGGAGACCCCAAGAGACCCAGTACTTC. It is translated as CASRGTSGRPQETQYF. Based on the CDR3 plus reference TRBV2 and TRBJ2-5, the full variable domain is EPEVTQTPSHQVTQMGQEVILRCVPISNHLYFYWYRQILGQKVEFLVSFYNNEISEKSEIFDDQFSVERPDGSNFTLKIRSTKLEDSAMYFCASRGTSGRPQETQYFGPGTRLLVL.

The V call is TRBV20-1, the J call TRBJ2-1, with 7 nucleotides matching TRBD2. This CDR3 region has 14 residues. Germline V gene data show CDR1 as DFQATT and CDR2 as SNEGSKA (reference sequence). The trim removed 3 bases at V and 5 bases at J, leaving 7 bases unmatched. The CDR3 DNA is TGCAGTGCTAGCGCGGGAGAAAAGGACAATGAGCAGTTCTTC. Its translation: CSASAGEKDNEQFF.

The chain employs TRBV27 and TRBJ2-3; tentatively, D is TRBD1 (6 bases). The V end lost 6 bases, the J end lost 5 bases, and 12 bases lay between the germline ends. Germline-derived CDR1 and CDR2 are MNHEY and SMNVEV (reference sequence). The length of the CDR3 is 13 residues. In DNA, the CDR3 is TGTGCCAGCAGCCTTATAGGGGGAGATACGCAGTATTTT. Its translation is CASSLIGGDTQYF.

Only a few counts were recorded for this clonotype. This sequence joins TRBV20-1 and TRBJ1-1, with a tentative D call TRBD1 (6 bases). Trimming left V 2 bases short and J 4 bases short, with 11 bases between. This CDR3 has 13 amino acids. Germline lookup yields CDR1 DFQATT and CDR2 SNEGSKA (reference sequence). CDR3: CSARKRGTTEAFF. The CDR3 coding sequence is TGCAGTGCTAGAAAAAGGGGGACCACTGAAGCTTTCTTT.

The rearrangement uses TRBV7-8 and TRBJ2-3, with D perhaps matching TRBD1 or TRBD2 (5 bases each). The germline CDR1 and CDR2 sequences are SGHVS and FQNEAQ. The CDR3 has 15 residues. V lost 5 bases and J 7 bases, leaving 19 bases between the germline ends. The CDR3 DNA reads TGTGCCAGCAGCGACAACCTACGGGACCGAAATACGCAGTATTTT. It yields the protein CASSDNLRDRNTQYF.

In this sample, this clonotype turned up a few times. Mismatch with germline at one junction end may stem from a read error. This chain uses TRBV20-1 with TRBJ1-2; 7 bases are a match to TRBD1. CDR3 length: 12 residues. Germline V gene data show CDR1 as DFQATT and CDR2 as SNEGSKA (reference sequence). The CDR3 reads CSARGQDYGYTF. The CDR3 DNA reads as TGCAGTGCCAGAGGACAGGACTATGGCTACACCTTC.

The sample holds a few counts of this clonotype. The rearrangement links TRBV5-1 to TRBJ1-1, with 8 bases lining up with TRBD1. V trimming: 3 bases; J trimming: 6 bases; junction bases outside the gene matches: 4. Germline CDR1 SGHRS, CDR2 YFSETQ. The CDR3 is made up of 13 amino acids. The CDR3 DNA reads TGCGCCAGCAGCTCCGGACAGGGCGCTGAAGCTTTCTTT. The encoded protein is CASSSGQGAEAFF.

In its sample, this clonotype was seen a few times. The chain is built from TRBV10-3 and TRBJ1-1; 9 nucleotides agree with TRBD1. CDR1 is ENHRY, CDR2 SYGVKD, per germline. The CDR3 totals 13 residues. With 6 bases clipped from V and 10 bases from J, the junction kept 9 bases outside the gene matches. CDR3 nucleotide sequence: TGTGCCATCAGCGCACAGGGGGCAGTTCGAGCTTTCTTT. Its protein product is CAISAQGAVRAFF.

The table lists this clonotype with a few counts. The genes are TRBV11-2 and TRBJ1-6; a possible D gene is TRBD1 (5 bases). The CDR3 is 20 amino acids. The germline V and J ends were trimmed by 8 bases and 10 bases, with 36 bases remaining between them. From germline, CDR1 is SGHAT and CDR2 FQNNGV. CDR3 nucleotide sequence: TGTGCCAGCTTCCCCGGCCCGAGGGGCAGAGGGGCGCAAAGGGGATCACCCCTCCACTTT. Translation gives CASFPGPRGRGAQRGSPLHF.

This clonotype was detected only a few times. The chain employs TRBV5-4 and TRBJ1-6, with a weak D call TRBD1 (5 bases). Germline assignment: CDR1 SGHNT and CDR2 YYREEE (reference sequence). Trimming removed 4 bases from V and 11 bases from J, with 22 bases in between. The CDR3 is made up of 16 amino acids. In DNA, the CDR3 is TGTGCCAGCAGCCGACAGACAGCAGAAAGTGGGGCACCCCTCCACTTT. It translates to CASSRQTAESGAPLHF. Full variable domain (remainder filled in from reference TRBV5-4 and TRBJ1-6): ETGVTQSPTHLIKTRGQQVTLRCSSQSGHNTVSWYQQALGQGPQFIFQYYREEENGRGNFPPRFSGLQFPNYSSELNVNALELDDSALYLCASSRQTAESGAPLHFGNGTRLTVT.

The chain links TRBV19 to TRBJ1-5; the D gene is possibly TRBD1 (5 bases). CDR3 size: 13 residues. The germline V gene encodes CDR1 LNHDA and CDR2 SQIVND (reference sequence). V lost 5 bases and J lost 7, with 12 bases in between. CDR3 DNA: TGTGCCAGTAGTGAGGGCAGGGAACAGCCCCAGCATTTT. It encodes CASSEGREQPQHF.

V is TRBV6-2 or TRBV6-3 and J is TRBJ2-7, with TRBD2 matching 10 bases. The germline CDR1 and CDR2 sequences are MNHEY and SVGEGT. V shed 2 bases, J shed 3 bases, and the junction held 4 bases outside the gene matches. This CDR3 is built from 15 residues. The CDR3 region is CASSYEASGSYEQYF. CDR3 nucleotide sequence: TGTGCCAGCAGTTACGAGGCTAGCGGGAGCTACGAGCAGTACTTC.

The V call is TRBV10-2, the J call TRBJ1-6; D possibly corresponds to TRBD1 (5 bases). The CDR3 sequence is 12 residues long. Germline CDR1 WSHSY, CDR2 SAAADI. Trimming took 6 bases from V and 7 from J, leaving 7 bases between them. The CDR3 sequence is CASRSGNSPLHF. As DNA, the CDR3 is TGCGCCAGCAGGTCAGGGAATTCACCCCTCCACTTT.

The CDR3 bases are TGTGCCAGCTCACAAGACGGGGGACTGAATAATTCACCCCTCCACTTT. Protein product: CASSQDGGLNNSPLHF. This chain joins TRBV18 and TRBJ1-6, with D possibly TRBD1 on 5 matching bases. Germline CDR1 KGHSH, CDR2 LQKENI. Trimming pared 4 bases from V and 5 bases from J, leaving 15 bases between. The CDR3 contains 16 residues.